A selection of T cell receptor beta chains follows, all from one sample in a study of blood T cell repertoires in COVID-19. Generated by immunoSEQ multiplex PCR, the TCRdb table keeps only in-frame clones and is missing some. The sample lists 200,000 to 250,000 clones, nearly 85% seen once, with 0.95% to 1.5% in the top ten. Sequencing was performed on peripheral blood. Receptors originate from a woman in her 30s with COVID-19, enrolled during active disease. Each CDR3 is given with its conserved first and last residue. A D gene is named only where the DNA matches it firmly. The size of a clone is reported for some rows only, either as once, few or many, or as a class for expanded clones.

-	15	TRBJ2-3	-	TRBV24-1	CATSDKRSFTDTQYF	TGTGCCACCAGTGATAAACGGTCCTTCACAGATACGCAGTATTTT
few	14	TRBJ1-5	TRBD1	TRBV30	CAWSVQGNVQPQHF	TGTGCCTGGAGTGTACAGGGGAACGTTCAGCCCCAGCATTTT
-	16	TRBJ2-7	TRBD1	TRBV28	CASSPPHRQGAREQYF	TGTGCCAGCAGTCCCCCCCACCGACAGGGGGCGCGGGAGCAGTACTTC
-	15	TRBJ2-7	TRBD2	TRBV7-2	CASSLGLAGGNEQYF	TGTGCCAGCAGCTTAGGACTAGCGGGAGGGAACGAGCAGTACTTC
-	15	TRBJ1-3	TRBD1	TRBV9	CASSSGTDSGNTIYF	TGTGCCAGCAGCTCGGGGACAGACTCTGGAAACACCATATATTTT
-	15	TRBJ1-2	TRBD1	TRBV25-1	CASSEGTGGFYGYTF	TGTGCCAGCAGTGAAGGAACAGGGGGCTTCTATGGCTACACCTTC
once	19	TRBJ2-5	TRBD2	TRBV4-3	CASSQDLPLAGDTGGTQYF	TGCGCCAGCAGCCAGGACTTGCCGCTAGCGGGGGATACTGGAGGGACCCAGTACTTC
few	12	TRBJ1-1	-	TRBV12-5	CASGIDSLEAFF	TGTGCTAGTGGTATTGACAGTTTAGAAGCTTTCTTT
few	14	TRBJ1-2	TRBD1	TRBV6-2/TRBV6-3	CASSPLQGGYGYTF	TGTGCCAGCAGCCCCCTTCAGGGGGGCTATGGCTACACCTTC
-	17	TRBJ2-1	TRBD2	TRBV2	CASSVSSGGISYNEQFF	TGTGCCAGCAGTGTGTCTAGCGGGGGGATCTCCTACAATGAGCAGTTCTTC
-	16	TRBJ2-4	TRBD2	TRBV5-1	CASSLASGIAKNIQYF	TGCGCCAGCAGCTTGGCTAGCGGAATAGCCAAAAACATTCAGTACTTC
-	11	TRBJ1-1	-	TRBV18	CASSPLTGAFF	TGTGCCAGCTCACCGTTGACAGGAGCTTTCTTT
-	14	TRBJ2-4	TRBD2	TRBV3-1/TRBV3-2	CASRLTSGSDIQYF	TGTGCCAGCAGACTGACTAGCGGGAGCGACATTCAGTACTTC
-	18	TRBJ2-2	TRBD2	TRBV15	CATSREVSGGRRTGELFF	TGTGCCACCAGCAGAGAAGTTAGCGGGGGGCGTAGGACCGGGGAGCTGTTTTTT
-	19	TRBJ2-5	TRBD2	TRBV19	CASSMEIAGGPGATTAQYF	TGTGCCAGTAGTATGGAGATAGCGGGGGGTCCAGGGGCAACAACGGCCCAGTACTTC
-	15	TRBJ1-1	-	TRBV6-5	CASTTGRGRNTEAFF	TGTGCCAGCACTACGGGGCGGGGAAGGAACACTGAAGCTTTCTTT
few	15	TRBJ2-3	TRBD2	TRBV6-2/TRBV6-3	CASSYLAGGSDTQYF	TGTGCCAGCAGTTACCTAGCGGGAGGGTCAGATACGCAGTATTTT
-	14	TRBJ2-2	-	TRBV28	CASKKIGSNGELFF	TGTGCCAGCAAAAAAATCGGGTCCAATGGGGAGCTGTTTTTT
-	17	TRBJ2-1	TRBD2	TRBV3-1/TRBV3-2	CASSQDWRGGSYNEQFF	TGTGCCAGCAGCCAAGATTGGCGGGGGGGATCCTACAATGAGCAGTTCTTC
-	16	TRBJ2-5	TRBD1	TRBV12-5	CAEDRGAKCYQETQYF	TGTGCTGAGGACAGGGGGGCCAAATGTTACCAAGAGACCCAGTACTTC
-	15	TRBJ2-1	-	TRBV2	CASSEQGGDYNEQFF	TGTGCCAGCAGTGAACAGGGGGGCGATTACAATGAGCAGTTCTTC
once	17	TRBJ2-2	-	TRBV7-9	CASSLFSRQLNTGELFF	TGTGCCAGCAGCTTATTTTCACGACAGCTTAACACCGGGGAGCTGTTTTTT
-	14	TRBJ2-3	TRBD2	TRBV28	CASGTSGTTDTQYF	TGTGCCAGCGGGACTAGCGGAACCACAGATACGCAGTATTTT
once	15	TRBJ1-6	-	TRBV6-5	CASSYGAGSNSPLHF	TGTGCCAGCAGTTATGGGGCAGGCTCAAATTCACCCCTCCACTTT
-	13	TRBJ2-7	-	TRBV5-4	CATGASRHYEQYF	TGTGCCACCGGAGCGTCGAGGCACTACGAGCAGTACTTC
many	17	TRBJ1-4	-	TRBV5-1	CASSLAPGDATNEKLFF	TGCGCCAGCAGCTTGGCCCCCGGAGATGCAACTAATGAAAAACTGTTTTTT
-	12	TRBJ2-3	TRBD2	TRBV30	CAWSPGGDTQYF	TGTGCCTGGAGTCCGGGGGGAGATACGCAGTATTTT
once	14	TRBJ2-5	-	TRBV5-5	CASSFSQGGETQYF	TGTGCCAGCAGCTTTTCTCAGGGGGGAGAGACCCAGTACTTC
-	14	TRBJ2-2	-	TRBV19	CATGWGPNTGELFF	TGTGCCACGGGGTGGGGGCCCAACACCGGGGAGCTGTTTTTT
-	14	TRBJ1-1	-	TRBV4-3	CASSPDTQGTEAFF	TGCGCCAGCAGCCCGGACACCCAGGGGACTGAAGCTTTCTTT
once	15	TRBJ2-5	TRBD1	TRBV23-1	CASSQPYRGRETQYF	TGCGCCAGCAGTCAACCTTACAGGGGGCGGGAGACCCAGTACTTC
-	13	TRBJ2-5	TRBD1	TRBV28	CASSLSRGKTQYF	TGTGCCAGCAGTTTAAGCAGGGGGAAGACCCAGTACTTC
-	15	TRBJ1-3	TRBD1	TRBV2	CASRRRTGGADTIYF	TGTGCCAGCAGACGGAGGACAGGGGGCGCAGACACCATATATTTT
-	15	TRBJ2-1	TRBD2	TRBV5-5	CASSRTTSGGNEQFF	TGTGCCAGCAGCCGAACGACTAGCGGGGGCAATGAGCAGTTCTTC
-	13	TRBJ2-1	TRBD2	TRBV4-2	CASSQGGGGEQFF	TGTGCCAGCAGCCAAGGGGGGGGAGGTGAGCAGTTCTTC
-	15	TRBJ1-2	-	TRBV9	CASSTVPGQALGYTF	TGTGCCAGCAGCACGGTTCCGGGACAAGCTTTGGGCTACACCTTC
-	13	TRBJ2-5	-	TRBV20-1	CSASRGIGETQYF	TGCAGTGCTAGTCGCGGGATTGGAGAGACCCAGTACTTC
-	16	TRBJ2-5	TRBD2	TRBV19	CASSPGSGGLQETQYF	TGTGCCAGTAGCCCAGGGAGCGGGGGGCTACAAGAGACCCAGTACTTC
-	16	TRBJ2-3	-	TRBV27	CASSGPIVGSTDTQYF	TGTGCCAGCAGCGGTCCAATCGTCGGGAGCACAGATACGCAGTATTTT
-	15	TRBJ2-5	TRBD2	TRBV19	CASRPTSGGPNSQYF	TGTGCCAGTAGACCGACTAGCGGGGGGCCCAATTCCCAGTACTTC
-	14	TRBJ2-2	-	TRBV18	CASSPNPGSGELFF	TGTGCCAGCTCACCCAACCCCGGGAGCGGGGAGCTGTTTTTT
-	12	TRBJ1-2	-	TRBV30	CAWTEGGVGYTF	TGTGCCTGGACCGAAGGGGGGGTGGGCTACACCTTC
few	17	TRBJ1-6	-	TRBV7-9	CASSLAATGTGNSPLHF	TGTGCCAGCAGCTTAGCAGCAACAGGGACGGGTAATTCACCCCTCCACTTT
-	15	TRBJ2-3	TRBD2	TRBV5-1	CASSLSRGGTDTQYF	TGCGCCAGCAGCTTGAGTCGGGGGGGCACAGATACGCAGTATTTT
few	15	TRBJ1-6	-	TRBV6-4	CASSEEAVAGSPLHF	TGTGCCAGCAGTGAAGAGGCTGTTGCGGGTTCACCCCTCCACTTT
few	13	TRBJ1-1	-	TRBV6-5	CASSFTPNTEAFF	TGTGCCAGCAGTTTCACTCCGAACACTGAAGCTTTCTTT